These 20 T cell receptor beta chains originate from one sample sequenced in a study of blood T cell repertoires in COVID-19. Repertoires were generated with immunoSEQ multiplex PCR, while TCRdb's copy carries only in-frame clones and drops some. The sample yields about 95,000 clones, approximately 80% seen once. The sequenced sample was peripheral blood. The source of these receptors is a human donor in a cohort sampled during active COVID-19.

This chain connects TRBV2 to TRBJ2-7, with D possibly matching TRBD2 (7 bases). Deletions cut 4 bases from V and 3 bases from J, with 13 bases between. Germline V gives CDR1 SNHLY, CDR2 FYNNEI. This CDR3 comprises 14 residues. CDR3 bases: TGTGCCAGCAGTGTAGGGGAGGGGGTCTACGAGCAGTACTTC. Translating gives CASSVGEGVYEQYF.

This chain joins TRBV9 and TRBJ2-1; 7 bases agree with TRBD1. The J segment lost 0 bases and the V segment lost 3 bases, leaving 3 bases of the junction unmatched. CDR3 length equals 15 residues. Germline V gene data show CDR1 as SGDLS and CDR2 as YYNGEE. As DNA, the CDR3 is TGTGCCAGCAGCGCGACAGGGCGCTCCTACAATGAGCAGTTCTTC. This gives the protein CASSATGRSYNEQFF.

The V call is TRBV7-8, the J call TRBJ1-6, with D perhaps matching TRBD1 (5 bases). CDR1 and CDR2 from the germline V gene are SGHVS and FQNEAQ. This CDR3 comprises 16 residues. V dropped 7 bases and J dropped 4 bases, with 17 bases sitting between them. The DNA of the CDR3 is TGTGCCAGCACCCCCGGGCAGGGAGGATATAATTCACCCCTCCACTTT. It yields the protein CASTPGQGGYNSPLHF.

Only one count was recorded for this clone. The gene calls are TRBV6-5 and TRBJ2-7; TRBD1 aligns across 10 bases. The V segment lost 5 bases and the J segment 4 bases; nucleotides outside the gene matches: 5. The germline V gene encodes CDR1 MNHEY and CDR2 SVGAGI. This CDR3 comprises 14 residues. CDR3 protein: CASSPGQGLYEQYF. CDR3 in DNA: TGTGCCAGCAGTCCGGGACAGGGGTTGTACGAGCAGTACTTC.

The chain uses TRBV7-9 and TRBJ2-1, with D maybe TRBD2 (6 bases). The CDR3 runs 15 residues. Between the trimmed V and J ends, which lost 5 bases and 2 bases, there was a span of 13 bases. Per germline, CDR1 SEHNR and CDR2 FQNEAQ (reference sequence). CDR3 protein: CASSQTGDPYNEQFF. CDR3 sequence (DNA): TGTGCCAGCAGCCAAACGGGAGATCCCTACAATGAGCAGTTCTTC.

The chain uses TRBV7-9 and TRBJ2-7; 8 bases map to TRBD2. In germline, CDR1 is SEHNR, CDR2 FQNEAQ (reference sequence). J was trimmed by 3 bases and V by 5 bases; bases with no gene match: 9. The length of the CDR3 is 15 residues. The CDR3 spells CASSRSGTRDYEQYF. CDR3 nucleotides: TGTGCCAGCAGCAGATCCGGGACTAGAGACTACGAGCAGTACTTC.

Comments on this clone: Other nucleotide sequences from this sample produce the same CDR3. The genes are TRBV19 and TRBJ2-7; 10 nucleotides agree with TRBD2. Germline CDR1 and CDR2: LNHDA and SQIVND (reference sequence). J gave up 6 bases and V 3 bases, and 5 bases lay outside the gene matches. This CDR3 comprises 14 residues. The DNA of the CDR3 is TGTGCCAGTAGTATCCTAGCGGGGGTCGGCGAGCAGTACTTC. Translation: CASSILAGVGEQYF.

This clone was detected only a few times. The V call is TRBV29-1, the J call TRBJ2-7; possibly TRBD1 for D (5 bases). The CDR3 runs 14 residues. The germline CDR1 and CDR2 sequences are SQVTM and ANQGSEA. V was trimmed by 0 bases and J by 6 bases, leaving 15 bases between them. This CDR3 is CSVEDDRQGSEQYF. The CDR3 nucleotides read TGCAGCGTTGAAGATGATCGCCAGGGTTCCGAGCAGTACTTC.

The chain employs TRBV6-4 and TRBJ2-3; weak D call: TRBD2 (7 bases). The CDR3 is made up of 16 amino acids. V shed 3 bases and J shed 4 bases, with 17 bases lying between them. CDR1 MRHNA and CDR2 SNTAGT come from the germline V gene. The CDR3 bases are TGTGCCAGCAGTGAAGGTACGGGGGGCCACGCAGATACGCAGTATTTT. Amino acids: CASSEGTGGHADTQYF.

CDR3 bases: TGTGCCAGTAGAGACTACAGGGAAAATACCTACGAGCAGTACTTC. Its translation: CASRDYRENTYEQYF. The V call is TRBV19, the J call TRBJ2-7; a possible D gene is TRBD1 (6 bases). Germline V gene lookup returns CDR1 LNHDA and CDR2 SQIVND (reference sequence). V was pared by 6 bases and J by 2 bases, with 17 bases between. The CDR3 is 15 amino acids.

The chain is built from TRBV5-1 and TRBJ2-5, with 9 bases identical to TRBD2. Germline V gene sequence: CDR1 SGHRS, CDR2 YFSETQ. J lost 4 bases, V lost 4 bases, and 14 bases had no gene match. The CDR3 runs 17 residues. The CDR3 is CASSARNSGSRGETQYF. CDR3 DNA sequence: TGCGCCAGCAGCGCCCGGAATAGCGGGAGCAGGGGAGAGACCCAGTACTTC.

J is TRBJ2-6 and V is TRBV29-1; a possible D gene is TRBD1 (5 bases). CDR3 length: 17 amino acids. Germline lookup yields CDR1 SQVTM and CDR2 ANQGSEA. V was clipped by 6 bases and J by 0 bases, with 18 bases between them. The CDR3: CSVQARAETSGANVLTF. The CDR3 DNA reads as TGCAGCGTGCAGGCCAGGGCAGAGACCTCTGGGGCCAACGTCCTGACTTTC.

This clone was found a few times. This rearrangement joins TRBV12-3 or TRBV12-4 to TRBJ2-7; D ambiguous. V lost 6 bases to trimming and J lost 4 bases, with 13 bases between them. The CDR3 covers 13 residues. Here the CDR3 reads CASRPPGHYEQYF. The CDR3 DNA follows: TGTGCCAGCAGACCACCGGGTCATTACGAGCAGTACTTC.

This clone occurred a few times. V usage is TRBV11-3 and J usage is TRBJ1-1; 9 bases are shared with TRBD1. V dropped 0 bases and J dropped 5; count of bases not matched to a gene: 4. The CDR3 is made up of 15 amino acids. Germline-derived CDR1 and CDR2 are SGHNT and YENEEA. The CDR3 spells CASSLDGTGRTEAFF. CDR3 bases: TGTGCCAGCAGCTTAGATGGGACAGGGAGAACTGAAGCTTTCTTT.

In DNA, the CDR3 is TGTGCCAGCAGCGTCACGGGGGGCTTTAACACCGGGGAGCTGTTTTTT. Its protein is CASSVTGGFNTGELFF. The chain carries TRBV9 and TRBJ2-2, with D tentatively TRBD2 (7 bases). The CDR3 is made up of 16 amino acids. Germline values: CDR1 SGDLS, CDR2 YYNGEE. V was cut by 2 bases and J by 2 bases, with 13 bases left in between.

V usage is TRBV18 and J usage is TRBJ1-1, with D perhaps matching TRBD1 (5 bases). CDR3 length equals 13 residues. V gave up 2 bases and J gave up 1 base, with 5 bases separating them. Germline CDR1 reads KGHSH; CDR2 reads LQKENI. The CDR3 reads CASSPGANTEAFF. For the CDR3, the DNA is TGTGCCAGCTCACCAGGGGCGAACACTGAAGCTTTCTTT.

This rearrangement joins TRBV4-1 to TRBJ2-7, with 9 nucleotides matching TRBD2. J gave up 3 bases and V 0 bases, and 6 bases lay outside the gene matches. CDR1 is MGHRA, CDR2 YSYEKL, per germline. This CDR3 region has 16 residues. The CDR3: CASSQDHASGVYEQYF. CDR3 in DNA: TGCGCCAGCAGCCAAGATCACGCTAGCGGGGTCTACGAGCAGTACTTC.

This clone was detected only once. V and J are TRBV6-2 or TRBV6-3 and TRBJ2-5, with 8 bases aligning to TRBD1. Germline V lookup: CDR1 MNHEY, CDR2 SVGEGT. V lost 1 base and J lost 5; bases outside the gene matches: 15. CDR3 length: 18 residues. The CDR3 is CASSYWTGSGVGLETQYF. CDR3 DNA: TGTGCCAGCAGTTACTGGACAGGGAGTGGGGTTGGGCTGGAGACCCAGTACTTC.

The chain combines TRBV6-2 or TRBV6-3 with TRBJ1-5; D possibly corresponds to TRBD1 (5 bases). Per the germline V gene, CDR1 is MNHEY and CDR2 is SVGEGT. The germline V and J ends were trimmed by 5 bases and 0 bases, with 11 bases remaining between them. CDR3 size: 15 residues. This CDR3 reads CASSPGLYSNQPQHF. The CDR3 nucleotides read TGTGCCAGCAGTCCGGGACTTTATAGCAATCAGCCCCAGCATTTT.

The chain employs TRBV19 and TRBJ1-1; a possible D gene is TRBD1 (5 bases). The CDR3 has 16 residues. Germline-derived CDR1 and CDR2 are LNHDA and SQIVND (reference sequence). Trimming left V 5 bases short and J 3 bases short, with 19 bases between. The DNA of the CDR3 is TGTGCCAGTAGTCCTCACCAGGGTACCCTCTACACTGAAGCTTTCTTT. Protein sequence: CASSPHQGTLYTEAFF.